This T cell receptor (beta chain) was retrieved from a study of T cell changes during pregnancy in multiple sclerosis. The data were produced by immunoSEQ multiplex PCR, yet TCRdb's version contains in-frame clones alone and is incomplete. Of some 44,000 clones listed, about 90% were seen once; the top ten hold over 0.45%. V lost 1 base and J lost 1; bases outside the gene matches: 5. This CDR3 spans 15 amino acids. Germline lookup yields CDR1 SQVTM and CDR2 ANQGSEA. Sequenced material: CD4+ T cells from peripheral blood mononuclear cells, taken in the third trimester of pregnancy. The clonotype comes from a female donor with multiple sclerosis, enrolled in a pregnancy study. This chain connects TRBV29-1 to TRBJ2-7, with 9 bases that match TRBD1. In DNA form, the CDR3 reads TGCAGCGTTGAAGTTACCGGGACAGGGTCCTACGAGCAGTACTTC. It encodes CSVEVTGTGSYEQYF.